These 11 T cell receptor beta chains were all obtained from the same sample, sequenced in a study of cytotoxic CD8 clonotypes in ibrutinib-treated CLL. Clones were sequenced by immunoSEQ multiplex PCR, and TCRdb holds only the in-frame ones, with some missing. The sample shows 300,000 to 400,000 clones, approximately 67% of them seen only once. Sequencing used PBMCs, obtained after 36 months of ibrutinib treatment. The receptor source for this set is a human donor with chronic lymphocytic leukemia.

The V call is TRBV29-1, the J call TRBJ1-1, with 8 bases fitting TRBD1. V gave up 8 bases and J gave up 4 bases; unmatched junction bases: 12. Looked up from germline, CDR1 is SQVTM and CDR2 is ANQGSEA. The CDR3 runs 14 residues. The CDR3: CSFRSGGSGTEAFF. The CDR3 nucleotides read TGCAGCTTCCGATCAGGGGGCTCCGGCACTGAAGCTTTCTTT.

The V call is TRBV27, the J call TRBJ2-4, with D hard to call. The germline gives CDR1 MNHEY, CDR2 SMNVEV (reference sequence). V was shortened by 5 bases and J by 1 base, with 6 bases between the two germline ends. The CDR3 totals 13 residues. CDR3 sequence: CASSQLAKNIQYF. DNA of the CDR3: TGTGCCAGCAGTCAGTTGGCCAAAAACATTCAGTACTTC.

This clone was seen a single time. This chain joins TRBV27 and TRBJ2-7; 13 nucleotides match TRBD2. Germline CDR1 MNHEY, CDR2 SMNVEV (reference sequence). J lost 5 bases, V lost 4 bases, and 8 bases had no gene match. The CDR3 is made up of 16 amino acids. CDR3 nucleotide sequence: TGTGCCAGCAGTTCCCCAGGACTAGCGGGAGTCGACGAGCAGTACTTC. Its translation is CASSSPGLAGVDEQYF.

The chain uses TRBV4-1 and TRBJ2-5; 11 nucleotides line up with TRBD2. Per germline, CDR1 MGHRA and CDR2 YSYEKL. V trimming: 2 bases; J trimming: 2 bases; junction bases outside the gene matches: 4. The CDR3 is made up of 16 amino acids. In DNA form, the CDR3 reads TGCGCCAGCAGCCAAACAATAGCGGGGGGGCAAGAGACCCAGTACTTC. Its translation is CASSQTIAGGQETQYF.

The chain has TRBV4-1 and TRBJ2-7, with 7 bases fitting TRBD2. Germline assignment: CDR1 MGHRA and CDR2 YSYEKL. Trimming cost V 1 base and J 3 bases; bases outside gene matches: 18. The CDR3 runs 19 residues. The CDR3 nucleotides are TGCGCCAGCAGCCAAGGCACGCTTGAGCGGGGACGACTCCTCTACGAGCAGTACTTC. It specifies CASSQGTLERGRLLYEQYF.

The chain recombines TRBV18 with TRBJ2-7, with D perhaps matching TRBD2 (5 bases). V lost 7 bases, J lost 0 bases, and 13 bases lay in between. Germline lookup yields CDR1 KGHSH and CDR2 LQKENI. The CDR3 has 14 residues. The CDR3 here is CASLPGSSSYEQYF. The DNA of the CDR3 is TGTGCCAGCTTACCGGGAAGTTCCTCCTACGAGCAGTACTTC.

The chain combines TRBV2 with TRBJ1-1, with no clear D. Trimming stripped 3 bases from V and 3 bases from J, with 14 bases between. This CDR3 region has 15 residues. The germline V gene has CDR1 SNHLY and CDR2 FYNNEI. The DNA for the CDR3 is TGTGCCAGCAGTGACGTGGTGGGTTGGGACACTGAAGCTTTCTTT. Protein sequence: CASSDVVGWDTEAFF.

The chain links TRBV4-1 to TRBJ1-4; D gene ambiguous. There are 17 residues in the CDR3. In germline, CDR1 is MGHRA, CDR2 YSYEKL. The V end was cut by 4 bases, the J end by 0 bases, with 15 bases between. CDR3 coding DNA: TGCGCCAGCAGCCTCTGGACTGAGATAGCAACTAATGAAAAACTGTTTTTT. Its protein is CASSLWTEIATNEKLFF.

V gene TRBV2 combines with J gene TRBJ1-1; D may be TRBD1 (5 bases). The germline gives CDR1 SNHLY, CDR2 FYNNEI. The CDR3 length is 14 residues. V was clipped by 8 bases and J by 0 bases, with 13 bases between them. Here the CDR3 DNA reads TGTGCCAGCTACTTGGCGGGGCTGAACACTGAAGCTTTCTTT. Its protein is CASYLAGLNTEAFF.

The J gene is TRBJ1-1, the V gene TRBV5-1, with D possibly being TRBD1 (5 bases). V was trimmed by 0 bases and J by 4 bases, leaving 16 bases between them. This CDR3 region has 16 residues. Germline CDR1 and CDR2: SGHRS and YFSETQ. The CDR3 here is CASSLVVGGPFTEAFF. CDR3 in DNA: TGCGCCAGCAGCTTGGTGGTGGGGGGTCCCTTCACTGAAGCTTTCTTT.

The chain recombines TRBV4-1 with TRBJ1-4; the D gene is possibly TRBD1 (5 bases). V was trimmed by 4 bases and J by 8 bases, leaving 17 bases between them. CDR1 is MGHRA and CDR2 is YSYEKL in the germline V gene. This CDR3 is built from 15 residues. CDR3 loop: CASSLRAGLAEKLFF. CDR3 sequence (DNA): TGCGCCAGCAGCCTCAGAGCAGGGTTGGCCGAAAAACTGTTTTTT.